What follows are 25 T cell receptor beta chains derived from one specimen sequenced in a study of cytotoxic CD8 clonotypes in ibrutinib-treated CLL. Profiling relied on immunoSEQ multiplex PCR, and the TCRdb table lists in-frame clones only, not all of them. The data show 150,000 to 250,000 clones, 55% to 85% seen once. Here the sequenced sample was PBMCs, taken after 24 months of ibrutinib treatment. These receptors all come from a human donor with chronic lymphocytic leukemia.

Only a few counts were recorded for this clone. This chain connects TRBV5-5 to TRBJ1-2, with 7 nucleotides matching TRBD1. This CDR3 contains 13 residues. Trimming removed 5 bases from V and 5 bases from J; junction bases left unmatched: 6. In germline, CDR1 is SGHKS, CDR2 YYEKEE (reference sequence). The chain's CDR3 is CASRQGIGYGYTF. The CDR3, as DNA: TGTGCCAGCAGACAGGGGATTGGTTATGGCTACACCTTC.

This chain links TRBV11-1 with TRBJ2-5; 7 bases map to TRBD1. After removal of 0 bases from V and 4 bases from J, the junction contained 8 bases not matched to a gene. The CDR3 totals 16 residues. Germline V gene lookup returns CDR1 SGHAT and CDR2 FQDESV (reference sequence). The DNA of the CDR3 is TGTGCCAGCAGCTTAGCCGCGACAGGGCTCGTAGAGACCCAGTACTTC. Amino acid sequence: CASSLAATGLVETQYF.

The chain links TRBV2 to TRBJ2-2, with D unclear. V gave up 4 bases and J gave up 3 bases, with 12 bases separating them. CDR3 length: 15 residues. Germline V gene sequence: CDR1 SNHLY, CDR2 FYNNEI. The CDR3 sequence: CASSVNTADTGELFF. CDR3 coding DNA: TGTGCCAGCAGTGTTAACACTGCCGACACCGGGGAGCTGTTTTTT.

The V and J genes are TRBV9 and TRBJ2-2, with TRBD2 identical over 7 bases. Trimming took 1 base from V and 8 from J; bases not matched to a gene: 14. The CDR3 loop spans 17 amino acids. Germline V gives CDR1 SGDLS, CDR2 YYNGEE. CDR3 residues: CASSVRGGSRAPGELFF. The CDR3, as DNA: TGTGCCAGCAGCGTAAGGGGAGGGTCGAGAGCTCCGGGGGAGCTGTTTTTT.

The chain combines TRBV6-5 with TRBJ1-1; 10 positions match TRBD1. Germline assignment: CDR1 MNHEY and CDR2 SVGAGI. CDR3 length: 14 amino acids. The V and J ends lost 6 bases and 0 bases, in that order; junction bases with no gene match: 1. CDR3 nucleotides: TGTGCCAGCAGAGACAGGGGGCTGAACACTGAAGCTTTCTTT. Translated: CASRDRGLNTEAFF.

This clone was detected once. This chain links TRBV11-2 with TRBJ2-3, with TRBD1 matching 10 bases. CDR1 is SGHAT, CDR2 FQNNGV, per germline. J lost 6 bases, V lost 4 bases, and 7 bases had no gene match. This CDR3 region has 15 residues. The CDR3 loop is CASSYPTGGADTQYF. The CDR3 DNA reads TGTGCCAGCAGCTACCCGACAGGGGGCGCGGATACGCAGTATTTT.

The CDR3 sequence: CATSRVGYNEQFF. The CDR3 DNA sequence: TGTGCCACCAGCAGAGTGGGTTACAATGAGCAGTTCTTC. This chain links TRBV15 with TRBJ2-1; D unclear. Trimming removed 1 base from V and 4 bases from J, with 5 bases in between. This CDR3 is built from 13 residues. Germline V CDR1 and CDR2: LNHNV, YYDKDF (reference sequence).

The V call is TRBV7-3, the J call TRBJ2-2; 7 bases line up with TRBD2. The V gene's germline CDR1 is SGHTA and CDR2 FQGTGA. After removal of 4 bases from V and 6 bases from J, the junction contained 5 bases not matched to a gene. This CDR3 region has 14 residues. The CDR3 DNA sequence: TGTGCCAGCAGCTCTAACGGGAGGCCCGGGGAGCTGTTTTTT. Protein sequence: CASSSNGRPGELFF.

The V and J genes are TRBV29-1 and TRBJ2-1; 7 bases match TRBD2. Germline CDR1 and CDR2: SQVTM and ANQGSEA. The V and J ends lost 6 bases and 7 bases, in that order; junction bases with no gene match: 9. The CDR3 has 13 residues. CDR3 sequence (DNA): TGCAGCGTGAAACGACTAGCCGGGAATGAGCAGTTCTTC. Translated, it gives CSVKRLAGNEQFF.

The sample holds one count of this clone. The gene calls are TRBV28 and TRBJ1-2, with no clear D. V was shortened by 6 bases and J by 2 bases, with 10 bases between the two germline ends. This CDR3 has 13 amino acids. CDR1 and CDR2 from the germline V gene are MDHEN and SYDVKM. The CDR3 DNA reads TGTGCCAGCAGCCCTGGTCAGAACTATGGCTACACCTTC. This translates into CASSPGQNYGYTF.

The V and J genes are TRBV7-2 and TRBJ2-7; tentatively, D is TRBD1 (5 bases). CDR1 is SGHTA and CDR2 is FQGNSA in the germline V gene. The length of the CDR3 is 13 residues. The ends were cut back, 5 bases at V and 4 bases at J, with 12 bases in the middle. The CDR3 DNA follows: TGTGCCAGCAGCCAGGGCATAGGGTACGAGCAGTACTTC. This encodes CASSQGIGYEQYF.

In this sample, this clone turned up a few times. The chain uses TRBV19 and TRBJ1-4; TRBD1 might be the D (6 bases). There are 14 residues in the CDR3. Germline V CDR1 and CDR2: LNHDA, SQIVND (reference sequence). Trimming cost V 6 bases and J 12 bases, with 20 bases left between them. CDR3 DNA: TGTGCCAGTAGCTCGGGACACCCCCTCCGGCAACTGTTTTTT. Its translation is CASSSGHPLRQLFF. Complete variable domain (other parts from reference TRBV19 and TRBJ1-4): DGGITQSPKYLFRKEGQNVTLSCEQNLNHDAMYWYRQDPGQGLRLIYYSQIVNDFQKGDIAEGYSVSREKKESFPLTVTSAQKNPTAFYLCASSSGHPLRQLFFGSGTQLSVL.

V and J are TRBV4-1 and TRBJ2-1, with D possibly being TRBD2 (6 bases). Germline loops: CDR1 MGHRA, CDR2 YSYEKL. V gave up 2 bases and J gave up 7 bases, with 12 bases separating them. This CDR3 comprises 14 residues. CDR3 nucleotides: TGCGCCAGCAGCCAAAGGCGGGATAGGAATGAGCAGTTCTTC. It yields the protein CASSQRRDRNEQFF.

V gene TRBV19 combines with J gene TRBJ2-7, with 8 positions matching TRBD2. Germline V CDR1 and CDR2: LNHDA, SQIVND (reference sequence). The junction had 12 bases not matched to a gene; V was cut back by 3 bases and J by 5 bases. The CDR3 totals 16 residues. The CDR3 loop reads CASSIRSGTRSDEQYF. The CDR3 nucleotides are TGTGCCAGTAGTATCCGTTCAGGGACTAGGTCCGACGAGCAGTACTTC.

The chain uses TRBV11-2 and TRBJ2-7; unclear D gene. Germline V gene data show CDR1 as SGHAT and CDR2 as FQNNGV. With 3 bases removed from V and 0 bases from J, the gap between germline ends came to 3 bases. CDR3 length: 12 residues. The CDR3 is CASSFASYEQYF. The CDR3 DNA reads TGTGCCAGCAGCTTTGCCTCCTACGAGCAGTACTTC.

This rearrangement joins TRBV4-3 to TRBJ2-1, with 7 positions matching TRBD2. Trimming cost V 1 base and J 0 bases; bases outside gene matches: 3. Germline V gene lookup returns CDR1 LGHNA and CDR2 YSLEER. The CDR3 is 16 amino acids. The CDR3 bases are TGCGCCAGCAGCCAAGTAGGCGGGAGCTCCTACAATGAGCAGTTCTTC. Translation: CASSQVGGSSYNEQFF.

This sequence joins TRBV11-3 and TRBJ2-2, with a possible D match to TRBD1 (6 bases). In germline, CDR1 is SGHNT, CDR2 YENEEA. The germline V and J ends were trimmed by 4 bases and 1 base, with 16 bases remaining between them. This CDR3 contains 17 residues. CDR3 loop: CASSSISVTGNTGELFF. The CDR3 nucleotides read TGTGCCAGCAGCTCTATCTCCGTGACAGGGAACACCGGGGAGCTGTTTTTT.

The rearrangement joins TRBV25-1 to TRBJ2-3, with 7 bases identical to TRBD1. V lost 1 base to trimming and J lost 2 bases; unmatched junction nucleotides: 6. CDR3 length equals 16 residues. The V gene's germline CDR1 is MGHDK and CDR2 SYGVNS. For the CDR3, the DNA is TGTGCCAGCAGTGAATGGAAGGGGGCGGACACAGATACGCAGTATTTT. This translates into CASSEWKGADTDTQYF.

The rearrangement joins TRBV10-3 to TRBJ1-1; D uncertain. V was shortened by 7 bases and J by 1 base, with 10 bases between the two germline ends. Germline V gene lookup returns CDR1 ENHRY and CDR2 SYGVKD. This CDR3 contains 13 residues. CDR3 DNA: TGTGCCATCAAACGTTCAGGGAACACTGAAGCTTTCTTT. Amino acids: CAIKRSGNTEAFF.

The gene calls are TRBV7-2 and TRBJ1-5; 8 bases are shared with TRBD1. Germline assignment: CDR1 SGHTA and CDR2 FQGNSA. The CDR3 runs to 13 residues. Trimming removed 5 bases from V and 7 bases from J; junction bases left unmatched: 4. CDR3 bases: TGTGCCAGCAGCCTGGACAGGGCACAGCCCCAGCATTTT. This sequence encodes CASSLDRAQPQHF.

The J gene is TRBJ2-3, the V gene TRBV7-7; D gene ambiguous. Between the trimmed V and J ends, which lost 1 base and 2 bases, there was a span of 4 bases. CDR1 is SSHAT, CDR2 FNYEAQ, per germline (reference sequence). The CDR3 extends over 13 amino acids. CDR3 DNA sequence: TGTGCCAGCAGCTTAGACTTCACAGATACGCAGTATTTT. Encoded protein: CASSLDFTDTQYF.

CDR3 in amino acids: CASSLVPNQPQHF. The CDR3 DNA reads TGCGCCAGCAGCTTGGTTCCTAATCAGCCCCAGCATTTT. V is TRBV5-1 and J is TRBJ1-5; no firm D call. The V and J ends lost 0 bases and 4 bases respectively, with 5 bases between them. Germline lookup yields CDR1 SGHRS and CDR2 YFSETQ. The CDR3 consists of 13 residues. Complete variable domain (other parts from reference TRBV5-1 and TRBJ1-5): KAGVTQTPRYLIKTRGQQVTLSCSPISGHRSVSWYQQTPGQGLQFLFEYFSETQRNKGNFPGRFSGRQFSNSRSEMNVSTLELGDSALYLCASSLVPNQPQHFGDGTRLSIL.

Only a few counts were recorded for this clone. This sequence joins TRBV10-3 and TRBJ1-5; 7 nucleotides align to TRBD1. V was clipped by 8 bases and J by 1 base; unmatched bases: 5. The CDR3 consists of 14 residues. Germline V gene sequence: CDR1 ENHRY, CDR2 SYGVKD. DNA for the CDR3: TGTGCCATCGACAGGGAGGGAAGCAATCAGCCCCAGCATTTT. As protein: CAIDREGSNQPQHF.

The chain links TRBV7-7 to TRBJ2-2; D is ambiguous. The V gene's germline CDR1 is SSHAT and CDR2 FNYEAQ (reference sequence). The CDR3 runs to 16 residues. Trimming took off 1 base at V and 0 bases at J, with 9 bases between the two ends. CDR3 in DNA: TGTGCCAGCAGCTTAGGGACGTACGCGAACACCGGGGAGCTGTTTTTT. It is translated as CASSLGTYANTGELFF.

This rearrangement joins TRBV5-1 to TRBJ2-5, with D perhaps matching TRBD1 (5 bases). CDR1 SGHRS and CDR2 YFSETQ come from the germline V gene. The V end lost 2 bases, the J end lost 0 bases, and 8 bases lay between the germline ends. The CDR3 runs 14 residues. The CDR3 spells CASSFQGNQETQYF. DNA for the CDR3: TGCGCCAGCAGCTTCCAGGGAAACCAAGAGACCCAGTACTTC. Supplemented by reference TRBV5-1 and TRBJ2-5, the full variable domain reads KAGVTQTPRYLIKTRGQQVTLSCSPISGHRSVSWYQQTPGQGLQFLFEYFSETQRNKGNFPGRFSGRQFSNSRSEMNVSTLELGDSALYLCASSFQGNQETQYFGPGTRLLVL.